Each of the 6 T cell receptor beta chains below was sequenced from the same sample in a study of cytomegalovirus exposure and HLA in healthy donors. This PCR relied on a set of 60 Vbeta primers and 13 Jbeta primers. Assay used: immunoSEQ multiplex PCR; TCRdb lists only in-frame clones, some missing. The sample comprises 90,000 to 120,000 clones, approximately 74% of which are singletons, and roughly 15% rests with the top ten. The sample consisted of PBMCs. The receptor set was obtained from a woman aged 40 to 50 in good health and CMV-seropositive.

V usage is TRBV6-5 and J usage is TRBJ1-2; maybe TRBD1 (5 bases). The CDR3 sequence is 14 residues long. V was pared by 2 bases and J by 4 bases, with 11 bases between. From germline, CDR1 is MNHEY and CDR2 SVGAGI. The chain's CDR3 is CASSYETVTYGYTF. In DNA form, the CDR3 reads TGTGCCAGCAGTTACGAGACAGTTACCTATGGCTACACCTTC.

In this sample, this clone turned up a few times. The chain joins TRBV6-5 to TRBJ1-2; TRBD1 matches at 10 bases. The CDR3 contains 14 residues. CDR1 and CDR2 (germline): MNHEY, SVGAGI. V was pared by 3 bases and J by 7 bases, with 5 bases of the junction left unmatched. The CDR3 sequence is CASSYRQGAVGYTF. The CDR3 DNA is TGTGCCAGCAGTTATAGACAGGGGGCGGTTGGCTACACCTTC.

CDR3 DNA sequence: TGTGCCAGCAGGGCTAGCGGGGGAGATGAGCAGTTCTTC. Encoded protein: CASRASGGDEQFF. The chain links TRBV6-1 to TRBJ2-1, with TRBD2 matching over 10 bases. V gave up 6 bases and J gave up 8 bases; unmatched junction bases: 4. Germline V gene data show CDR1 as MNHNS and CDR2 as SASEGT. The CDR3 sequence is 13 residues long.

The chain joins TRBV7-9 to TRBJ1-6; 8 positions match TRBD1. The CDR3 runs 14 residues. Trimming took 5 bases from V and 5 from J; bases not matched to a gene: 2. Germline V CDR1 and CDR2: SEHNR, FQNEAQ (reference sequence). The CDR3 coding sequence is TGTGCCAGCAGCCCAGGGGGCGATAATTCACCCCTCCACTTT. This codes for CASSPGGDNSPLHF.

The genes are TRBV27 and TRBJ1-2; D is possibly TRBD1 (6 bases). V lost 3 bases and J 4 bases, leaving 9 bases between the germline ends. The CDR3 runs to 13 residues. Germline lookup yields CDR1 MNHEY and CDR2 SMNVEV (reference sequence). CDR3 coding DNA: TGTGCCAGCAGTTTGAAACAGGGCTATGGCTACACCTTC. This codes for CASSLKQGYGYTF.

This clone has just a few counts. V and J are TRBV11-2 and TRBJ2-7; 11 positions agree with TRBD2. V dropped 3 bases and J dropped 3; count of bases not matched to a gene: 4. The length of the CDR3 is 15 residues. CDR1 and CDR2 from the germline V gene are SGHAT and FQNNGV. CDR3: CASSLTSGEFYEQYF. CDR3 coding DNA: TGTGCCAGCAGCTTGACTAGCGGGGAGTTCTACGAGCAGTACTTC.